This TCR beta chain comes out of a study of control samples from healthy donors and cancer patients. TCRdb's table, derived via immunoSEQ multiplex PCR, lists solely in-frame clones and lacks some. The top ten hold 2.9% of the sample, which has some 120,000 clones, 80% to 90% seen once. From germline, CDR1 is MNHNY and CDR2 SVGAGI (reference sequence). Trimming took 2 bases from V and 3 from J; bases not matched to a gene: 4. This CDR3 spans 14 amino acids. The rearrangement joins TRBV6-6 to TRBJ2-7; TRBD1 aligns across 7 bases. The sequencing sample was made of blood. The clonotype originates from a man aged 55 to 69 in good health. CDR3 nucleotides: TGTGCCAGCAGTTACGAGGGGGCCATCTACGAGCAGTACTTC. Protein: CASSYEGAIYEQYF.